The 2 T cell receptor beta chains presented below share a single source sample, sequenced in a study of PD-L1 blockade in urothelial cancer listed by TCRdb under 2017. Libraries came from the immunoSEQ multiplex PCR assay. TCRdb took this table from immuneACCESS and kept in-frame rearrangements with V and J called. Such tables lack part of the clones; where checked against another copy, unresolved V genes explain under half of the gap, and the rest is unexplained. The sample data list tens of thousands of clones, and 82% of these were observed just once. 3.2% of the sample is taken by the ten largest. The sample consisted of PBMCs, taken around atezolizumab (anti-PD-L1) treatment. These receptor sequences come from a man in his 70s with urothelial cancer.

The V call is TRBV30, the J call TRBJ1-1; D might be TRBD1 (6 bases). The CDR3 runs 15 residues. The ends were cut back, 3 bases at V and 1 base at J, with 15 bases in the middle. Germline assignment: CDR1 GTSNPN and CDR2 SVGIG (reference sequence). This chain's CDR3 is CAWSGTWGPNTEAFF. DNA of the CDR3: TGTGCCTGGAGCGGGACGTGGGGGCCGAACACTGAAGCTTTCTTT.

This clone appeared once. This chain joins TRBV5-5 and TRBJ2-7, with TRBD1 matching 8 bases. The germline V gene encodes CDR1 SGHKS and CDR2 YYEKEE (reference sequence). V dropped 4 bases and J dropped 2; count of bases not matched to a gene: 5. The CDR3 extends over 14 amino acids. The CDR3 here is CASSRMDRAYEQYF. CDR3 DNA sequence: TGTGCCAGCAGCCGGATGGACAGGGCCTACGAGCAGTACTTC.